Below, one T cell receptor beta chain is given with its context. Its target is not known. To make TCR beta libraries, researchers used iRepertoire HTBI primers and Arm-PCR of CDR3 regions. TCRdb processed the multiplex PCR reads anew with MiXCR; each CDR3 protein has one entry. The sample yields about 530,000 distinct CDR3 sequences, about 16% seen once. The sample originates from a study of regulatory T cells in long-lasting Graves disease. This CDR3 is 12 amino acids long. V was pared by 4 bases and J by 9 bases, with 13 bases between. CDR1 DFQATT and CDR2 SNEGSKA come from the germline V gene (reference sequence). The study, taken as a whole, reports: Persistent Graves' patients possessed reduced TCR diversity relative to recently diagnosed ones.

Time point indicated: newly diagnosed GD, antithyroid drugs for less than 3 months. The authors made the TCR library using RNA they extracted from PBMCs. This sample was shared with a second study, whose subject was T cells in Graves' hyperthyroidism and ophthalmopathy. That study adds: Based on clinical symptoms, serum thyroxine and TRAb, thyroid ultrasound and orbital computed tomography, diagnoses were reached.

This TCR came from a woman aged 35 to 60 with Graves disease. Sample: peripheral blood mononuclear cells (PBMCs), taken at new diagnosis, from a patient treated with antithyroid drugs. The rearrangement joins TRBV20-1 to TRBJ1-5; D ambiguous. The CDR3 region is CSATLGRGPQHF. DNA for the CDR3: TGCAGTGCTACCCTCGGCAGAGGGCCCCAGCATTTT.